The rows below give T cell receptor beta chains drawn from one sample of a study of blood T cell repertoires in COVID-19. Clones were sequenced by immunoSEQ multiplex PCR, and TCRdb holds only the in-frame ones, with some missing. The table records 200,000 to 300,000 clones, around 81% of them present only once. The sample consisted of peripheral blood. Every receptor here comes from a woman older than 75 with COVID-19, enrolled during active disease. Each CDR3 is given with its conserved first and last residue. Fields, in order: V gene, D gene, clone size, J gene, CDR3 length, CDR3 protein, CDR3 DNA. A D gene is named only where the DNA matches it firmly. The size entry is marked missing in some rows and otherwise reads once, few, many or a size class.

TRBV2,TRBD1,-,TRBJ1-6,15,CASKGRGQGGSPLHF,TGTGCCAGCAAAGGACGGGGTCAGGGGGGATCACCCCTCCACTTT
TRBV6-6,-,-,TRBJ1-6,15,CASSYQPDINSPLHF,TGTGCCAGCAGTTATCAGCCGGACATCAATTCACCCCTCCACTTT
TRBV6-5,-,-,TRBJ2-7,11,CASKSKYEQYF,TGTGCCAGCAAGAGCAAGTACGAGCAGTACTTC
TRBV21-1,-,-,TRBJ1-3,15,CASSPRRRVGNTIYF,TGTGCCAGCAGCCCCCGGAGGAGGGTAGGAAACACCATATATTTT
TRBV7-2,TRBD2,-,TRBJ2-7,16,CASSLGTSGIAYEQYF,TGTGCCAGCAGCTTAGGGACTAGCGGAATTGCCTACGAGCAGTACTTC
TRBV7-2,TRBD1,-,TRBJ2-7,14,CASSQGVTGYEQYF,TGTGCCAGCAGCCAGGGGGTTACGGGCTACGAGCAGTACTTC
TRBV18,-,-,TRBJ1-5,13,CASSQGGGQPQHF,TGTGCCAGCTCACAGGGAGGAGGTCAGCCCCAGCATTTT
TRBV29-1,-,-,TRBJ2-3,13,CSVERGSTDTQYF,TGCAGCGTTGAAAGGGGAAGCACAGATACGCAGTATTTT
TRBV2,TRBD2,-,TRBJ2-5,15,CASRADLAGQETQYF,TGTGCCAGCAGGGCGGATTTAGCGGGACAAGAGACCCAGTACTTC
TRBV19,-,-,TRBJ1-1,14,CASSIGGISPEAFF,TGTGCCAGTAGTATCGGGGGGATCTCCCCTGAAGCTTTCTTT
TRBV10-3,-,few,TRBJ1-2,14,CAISQGTVDYGYTF,TGTGCCATCAGTCAGGGAACCGTGGACTATGGCTACACCTTC
TRBV2,-,once,TRBJ1-2,14,CASSYKQGNYGYTF,TGTGCCAGCAGCTATAAACAGGGTAACTATGGCTACACCTTC
TRBV20-1,-,-,TRBJ1-1,9,CIPGYGAFF,TGCATTCCGGGGTATGGAGCTTTCTTT
TRBV5-1,TRBD1,-,TRBJ1-4,14,CASSSQGANEKLFF,TGCGCCAGCAGCTCTCAGGGGGCTAATGAAAAACTGTTTTTT
TRBV28,-,-,TRBJ1-3,12,CATINQGNTIYF,TGTGCCACCATCAATCAGGGAAACACCATATATTTT
TRBV7-2,TRBD1,few,TRBJ2-7,15,CASRRTGTGNYEQYF,TGTGCCAGCAGACGAACCGGGACAGGAAACTACGAGCAGTACTTC
TRBV30,TRBD1,-,TRBJ1-2,14,CACTKGDSSYGYTF,TGTGCCTGCACTAAAGGGGACAGTTCTTATGGCTACACCTTC
TRBV4-2,-,few,TRBJ2-5,13,CASSTDSQETQYF,TGTGCCAGCAGCACCGACAGCCAAGAGACCCAGTACTTC
TRBV5-1,TRBD1,-,TRBJ1-1,16,CASSFGTGGLNTEAFF,TGCGCCAGCAGCTTTGGGACAGGGGGGCTTAACACTGAAGCTTTCTTT
TRBV5-8,-,-,TRBJ1-1,15,CASSLFAGASSRTFF,TGTGCCAGCAGCTTATTCGCAGGGGCCTCAAGTAGAACTTTCTTT
TRBV5-6,-,-,TRBJ1-2,16,CASSLGPGRFSYGYTF,TGTGCCAGCAGCTTGGGTCCAGGGCGATTTTCCTATGGCTACACCTTC
TRBV6-6,TRBD1,-,TRBJ1-1,14,CASSKQGHETEAFF,TGTGCCAGCAGTAAACAGGGGCATGAAACTGAAGCTTTCTTT
TRBV7-7,TRBD1,-,TRBJ2-6,16,CASTPGQGAGANVLTF,TGTGCTAGCACACCGGGACAGGGGGCTGGGGCCAACGTCCTGACTTTC
TRBV18,-,-,TRBJ1-5,13,CASSPGGPQPQHF,TGTGCCAGCTCACCGGGGGGGCCTCAGCCCCAGCATTTT
TRBV7-2,TRBD1,-,TRBJ1-5,14,CASSLGTGKQPQHF,TGTGCCAGCAGCCTAGGGACAGGGAAGCAGCCCCAGCATTTT
TRBV19,-,few,TRBJ1-1,15,CASSSRRDRDTEAFF,TGTGCCAGTAGTAGCCGGCGGGATAGGGACACTGAAGCTTTCTTT
TRBV19,-,once,TRBJ2-1,13,CASSLIGYNEQFF,TGTGCCAGTAGTCTAATCGGGTACAATGAGCAGTTCTTC
TRBV19,TRBD2,once,TRBJ2-1,14,CASRSGSKPHEQFF,TGTGCCAGTAGGAGCGGGAGTAAACCCCATGAGCAGTTCTTC
TRBV19,-,-,TRBJ1-4,15,CASSREGSLSEKLFF,TGTGCCAGTAGTCGAGAAGGGAGCCTAAGTGAAAAACTGTTTTTT
TRBV3-1/TRBV3-2,TRBD1,-,TRBJ1-1,16,CASSQDFSGTGTEAFF,TGTGCCAGCAGCCAAGATTTTTCCGGGACAGGGACTGAAGCTTTCTTT
TRBV19,TRBD1,-,TRBJ1-2,15,CASSTPGTGGYGYTF,TGTGCCAGTAGCACCCCCGGGACAGGGGGGTATGGCTACACCTTC
TRBV7-2,TRBD1,once,TRBJ1-2,13,CASSPTGQRGYTF,TGTGCCAGCAGCCCGACAGGGCAGAGGGGCTACACCTTC
TRBV27,-,-,TRBJ1-6,15,CASSFIPVSNSPLHF,TGTGCCAGCAGTTTCATTCCAGTCTCTAATTCACCCCTCCACTTT
TRBV6-5,TRBD1,-,TRBJ2-7,15,CASRLTGTGSYEQYF,TGTGCCAGCCGGTTGACGGGGACAGGATCCTACGAGCAGTACTTC
TRBV19,-,-,TRBJ1-1,16,CASSAPRSPMNTEAFF,TGTGCCAGTAGTGCCCCTCGGAGTCCCATGAACACTGAAGCTTTCTTT
TRBV6-2/TRBV6-3,TRBD1,few,TRBJ2-5,16,CASSHGQGGSQETQYF,TGTGCCAGCAGCCACGGACAGGGAGGAAGTCAAGAGACCCAGTACTTC
TRBV6-5,TRBD1,-,TRBJ1-4,14,CASSWTGGDEKLFF,TGTGCCAGCAGCTGGACAGGGGGCGATGAAAAACTGTTTTTT
TRBV18,-,-,TRBJ2-5,15,CASSPPSGGWETQYF,TGTGCCAGCTCACCACCTTCCGGTGGTTGGGAGACCCAGTACTTC
TRBV28,TRBD1,-,TRBJ2-7,14,CASRTGGPLYEQYF,TGTGCCAGCAGAACAGGGGGCCCTCTTTACGAGCAGTACTTC
TRBV12-3/TRBV12-4,-,-,TRBJ2-7,11,CASRGEDEQYF,TGTGCCAGCAGAGGGGAGGACGAGCAGTACTTC
TRBV5-6,TRBD1,-,TRBJ1-1,18,CASSLAGQGARGNTEAFF,TGTGCCAGCAGCTTGGCGGGACAGGGGGCGCGGGGGAACACTGAAGCTTTCTTT
TRBV5-8,-,-,TRBJ2-6,17,CASRKTAFLSGANVLTF,TGTGCCAGCAGAAAGACAGCGTTCCTCTCTGGGGCCAACGTCCTGACTTTC
TRBV5-4,-,-,TRBJ2-7,13,CASSLGASYEQYF,TGTGCCAGCAGCTTGGGGGCCTCCTACGAGCAGTACTTC
TRBV3-1/TRBV3-2,-,-,TRBJ2-2,13,CASSQDLLRELFF,TGTGCCAGCAGCCAAGATTTACTCCGGGAGCTGTTTTTT
TRBV28,-,-,TRBJ1-2,13,CASTWTRNYGYTF,TGTGCCAGCACTTGGACACGAAACTATGGCTACACCTTC
TRBV11-3,TRBD2,-,TRBJ2-1,15,CASSRRGGSYNEQFF,TGTGCCAGCAGCCGACGGGGGGGGTCCTACAATGAGCAGTTCTTC
TRBV6-6,TRBD2,-,TRBJ2-1,16,CASSYWAGVAYNEQFF,TGTGCCAGCAGTTACTGGGCGGGAGTAGCCTACAATGAGCAGTTCTTC